The 14 T cell receptor beta chains below come from one sample, sequenced in a study of post-analysis software for immune sequencing data. Findings and limits, study-wide: Compared with controls, patients had more of about 5 TRBV segments, including TRBV5-6, TRBV5-1 and TRBV20-1.

These receptors' targets are unknown. Built from TCR beta cDNA, the libraries had unique molecular identifiers in them. TCRdb used MiXCR to reprocess the PCR reads, holding one entry per CDR3 protein. The top ten clones hold 6% of a sample with about 540,000 distinct CDR3 sequences, around a third of them seen once. Sequencing input: blood. These receptors were collected from a girl younger than 18 with multiple sclerosis.

The rearrangement joins TRBV7-3 to TRBJ2-1; D possibly corresponds to TRBD2 (5 bases). Per the germline V gene, CDR1 is SGHTA and CDR2 is FQGTGA. CDR3 length: 13 residues. Trimming shortened V by 4 bases and J by 7 bases, and 11 bases separated the two germline ends. CDR3 bases: TGTGCCAGCAGCTCGACGGGGTTTAATGAGCAGTTCTTC. Its protein product is CASSSTGFNEQFF.

The CDR3 loop is CASSLDRQGDEQFF. The CDR3 bases are TGTGCCAGCAGCTTAGATCGGCAGGGCGATGAGCAGTTCTTC. J is TRBJ2-1 and V is TRBV7-7; TRBD1 might be the D (5 bases). The V and J ends lost 1 base and 8 bases respectively, with 12 bases between them. Looked up from germline, CDR1 is SSHAT and CDR2 is FNYEAQ (reference sequence). This CDR3 is built from 14 residues.

This clonotype was found a few times. This chain connects TRBV3-1 to TRBJ1-1, with D possibly matching TRBD1 (6 bases). CDR1 and CDR2 (germline): LGHDT, YNNKEL (reference sequence). This CDR3 contains 19 residues. The V gene lost 1 base and the J gene lost 1 base, with 22 bases spanning the gap. This chain's CDR3 is CASSQVEIRGGGWNTEAFF. CDR3 nucleotides: TGTGCCAGCAGCCAAGTGGAAATCAGAGGGGGGGGCTGGAACACTGAAGCTTTCTTT.

The chain uses TRBV20-1 and TRBJ1-2, with D perhaps TRBD1 (6 bases). Trimming took off 4 bases at V and 5 bases at J, with 11 bases between the two ends. The CDR3 totals 12 residues. The germline gives CDR1 DFQATT, CDR2 SNEGSKA (reference sequence). The CDR3 coding sequence is TGCAGTGCTACCGGACAGATTTATGGCTACACCTTC. This translates into CSATGQIYGYTF.

Only a few counts were recorded for this clonotype. This chain links TRBV24-1 with TRBJ2-3; D unresolved. Germline loops: CDR1 KGHDR, CDR2 SFDVKD. The CDR3 length is 16 residues. The V and J ends lost 2 bases and 3 bases respectively, with 14 bases between them. The CDR3 DNA reads as TGTGCCACCAGTGATTATGACACACTACGTACAGATACGCAGTATTTT. Residues: CATSDYDTLRTDTQYF.

This clonotype was observed a single time. The genes are TRBV5-6 and TRBJ1-2, with 8 bases that match TRBD1. This CDR3 has 15 residues. The germline V gene encodes CDR1 SGHDT and CDR2 YYEEEE. V dropped 2 bases and J dropped 4; count of bases not matched to a gene: 7. CDR3 amino acids: CASSLRTGRFYGYTF. The CDR3 DNA reads as TGTGCCAGCAGCTTACGGACAGGGCGGTTCTATGGCTACACCTTC.

This clonotype appeared a few times. The chain carries TRBV7-8 and TRBJ2-5; no clear D gene. The CDR3 runs 15 residues. V lost 1 base and J lost 5, with 14 bases in between. Germline V CDR1 and CDR2: SGHVS, FQNEAQ. CDR3 sequence: CASSLVGSLLETQYF. CDR3 DNA: TGTGCCAGCAGCTTAGTCGGCTCCCTCTTGGAGACCCAGTACTTC. Together with reference TRBV7-8 and TRBJ2-5, the CDR3 gives the full variable domain: GAGVSQSPRYKVAKRGQDVALRCDPISGHVSLFWYQQALGQGPEFLTYFQNEAQLDKSGLPSDRFFAERPEGSVSTLKIQRTQQEDSAVYLCASSLVGSLLETQYFGPGTRLLVL.

Turning to this clonotype: With a much larger clone just one base away, this may be a read error. This sequence joins TRBV20-1 and TRBJ2-1; D is undetermined. The germline V gene has CDR1 DFQATT and CDR2 SNEGSKA (reference sequence). The V and J ends lost 6 bases and 10 bases respectively, with 25 bases between them. CDR3 length: 15 amino acids. CDR3 region: CSAPAVTLNGWEQFF. The CDR3 nucleotides read TGCAGTGCCCCAGCTGTCACCTTAAATGGATGGGAGCAGTTCTTC.

J is TRBJ2-7 and V is TRBV27; D gene unclear. Germline V gene lookup returns CDR1 MNHEY and CDR2 SMNVEV (reference sequence). The V end was cut by 4 bases, the J end by 3 bases, with 10 bases between. This CDR3 region has 13 residues. The CDR3 bases are TGTGCCAGCAGTTGTCCAGTCATCTACGAGCAGTACTTC. Amino acids: CASSCPVIYEQYF.

The rearrangement links TRBV6-6 to TRBJ2-4, with no clear D. The length of the CDR3 is 13 residues. Between the trimmed V and J ends, which lost 4 bases and 1 base, there was a span of 5 bases. Germline CDR1 MNHNY, CDR2 SVGAGI (reference sequence). CDR3 in amino acids: CASSSPAKNIQYF. Written as DNA, the CDR3 is TGTGCCAGCAGTTCCCCCGCCAAAAACATTCAGTACTTC.

The CDR3: CATSDISGGALDTQYF. CDR3 sequence (DNA): TGTGCCACCAGTGATATTAGCGGGGGGGCCTTAGATACGCAGTATTTT. This sequence joins TRBV24-1 and TRBJ2-3, with TRBD2 identical over 11 bases. Germline V gene lookup returns CDR1 KGHDR and CDR2 SFDVKD. The J segment lost 5 bases and the V segment lost 3 bases, leaving 6 bases of the junction unmatched. This CDR3 is 16 amino acids long.

This rearrangement joins TRBV7-2 to TRBJ1-4; D gene ambiguous. V lost 4 bases and J lost 5, with 5 bases in between. The germline V gene has CDR1 SGHTA and CDR2 FQGNSA. The CDR3 loop spans 12 amino acids. The CDR3 loop is CASSWRNEKLFF. The CDR3 coding sequence is TGTGCCAGCAGCTGGAGAAATGAAAAACTGTTTTTT.

This clonotype was counted a few times. This sequence joins TRBV7-9 and TRBJ1-2; 7 bases fit TRBD1. The germline V gene encodes CDR1 SEHNR and CDR2 FQNEAQ (reference sequence). The junction had 4 bases not matched to a gene; V was cut back by 3 bases and J by 0 bases. The CDR3 covers 15 residues. The CDR3 DNA reads as TGTGCCAGCAGCTTGGAACAGGGGCCTAACTATGGCTACACCTTC. Amino acid sequence: CASSLEQGPNYGYTF.

This clonotype was counted a single time. The rearrangement joins TRBV28 to TRBJ1-1, with TRBD1 matching 7 bases. This CDR3 spans 17 amino acids. Trimming at V came to 2 bases and at J to 1 base, leaving 10 bases not matched to a gene. Germline V gene lookup returns CDR1 MDHEN and CDR2 SYDVKM. The CDR3 bases are TGTGCCAGCAGTTTAGGGGACAGAAAAACGGGGAACACTGAAGCTTTCTTT. This translates into CASSLGDRKTGNTEAFF.